This TCR beta chain derives from a study of read filtering for tumor transcriptome and immune sequencing. Looking at the study overall: DNase treatment preceded whole-transcriptome library preparation. Per sample, TCR-region reads ranged about 4.05 to 10.27 million by IR-seq, roughly 80 to 1,300 by RNA-seq.

General study points: Correlation between methods rose after single-read clonotypes were removed. The sorted CD138-negative fraction was a mixed bone marrow immune population, not purified T cells.

This clonotype occurred many times. Its antigen is undetermined. The trim removed 4 bases at V and 4 bases at J, leaving 8 bases unmatched. The CDR3 is 14 residues long. The germline gives CDR1 SGHRS, CDR2 YFSETQ. Molecular barcoded adaptors covering alpha/delta and beta/gamma chains were used on 400 to 450 ng RNA. TCRdb itself ran the reads through MiXCR, one entry per CDR3 protein. The data show about 58,000 distinct CDR3 sequences, around 12% seen once. This TCR was sampled from a donor at least 40 years old with multiple myeloma. The chain is built from TRBV5-1 and TRBJ2-7; TRBD1 matches 7 bases. The sequenced sample consisted of a population of CD138-negative cells sorted from bone marrow. The CDR3 sequence: CASSEQGHGYEQYF. The CDR3 DNA sequence: TGCGCCAGCAGCGAACAGGGGCACGGGTACGAGCAGTACTTC. Drawing the rest from reference TRBV5-1 and TRBJ2-7, the complete variable domain is KAGVTQTPRYLIKTRGQQVTLSCSPISGHRSVSWYQQTPGQGLQFLFEYFSETQRNKGNFPGRFSGRQFSNSRSEMNVSTLELGDSALYLCASSEQGHGYEQYFGPGTRLTVT.